This T cell receptor (beta chain) is from a study of blood T cell repertoires in COVID-19. CDR1 is SGDLS, CDR2 YYNGEE, per germline. The CDR3 contains 15 residues. V was pared by 5 bases and J by 6 bases, with 7 bases of the junction left unmatched. Repertoires were generated with immunoSEQ multiplex PCR, while TCRdb's copy carries only in-frame clones and drops some. This table holds about 170,000 clones, around 87% found once. J is TRBJ2-1 and V is TRBV9, with TRBD2 identical over 11 bases. The sequence came from a woman over 75 with COVID-19, enrolled during active disease. The sequenced sample consisted of peripheral blood. The CDR3 region is CASREYGTSGNEQFF. CDR3 DNA sequence: TGTGCCAGCAGAGAATACGGGACTAGCGGCAATGAGCAGTTCTTC. The variable domain in full, completed from reference TRBV9 and TRBJ2-1, reads DSGVTQTPKHLITATGQRVTLRCSPRSGDLSVYWYQQSLDQGLQFLIQYYNGEERAKGNILERFSAQQFPDLHSELNLSSLELGDSALYFCASREYGTSGNEQFFGPGTRLTVL.